This entry lists 13 T cell receptor beta chains sequenced from one sample in a study of shared clonotypes between healthy human individuals. CD45RO negativity and positive selection for CCR7 defined naive CD8 cells, a population that excluded terminally differentiated effector memory CD45RA+ cells. Only in-frame clones appear in the TCRdb table, and some are missing; sequencing was by immunoSEQ multiplex PCR. The data hold about 2 million clones, with about 95% observed a single time. Specimen: naive CD8+ T cells sorted from blood. The receptors come from a man between 18 and 35 years old in good health.

The V and J genes are TRBV19 and TRBJ1-1; D perhaps matches TRBD1 (5 bases). Trimming removed 5 bases at V and 1 base at J, with 14 bases between. CDR3 length: 15 amino acids. Looked up from germline, CDR1 is LNHDA and CDR2 is SQIVND (reference sequence). CDR3 bases: TGTGCCAGTAGTCCCGAACGGGGGTCGAACACTGAAGCTTTCTTT. Protein: CASSPERGSNTEAFF.

This chain connects TRBV5-6 to TRBJ2-7, with a possible D match to TRBD2 (6 bases). The V gene's germline CDR1 is SGHDT and CDR2 YYEEEE. Trimming pared 6 bases from V and 3 bases from J, leaving 13 bases between. CDR3 size: 13 residues. DNA for the CDR3: TGTGCCAGCATCAGTAGCGGATTCTACGAGCAGTACTTC. Amino acids: CASISSGFYEQYF.

The CDR3 is CASSQDATRYNEQFF. In DNA, the CDR3 is TGCGCCAGCAGCCAAGACGCGACCAGGTACAATGAGCAGTTCTTC. The genes are TRBV4-1 and TRBJ2-1; D remains ambiguous. This CDR3 contains 15 residues. In germline, CDR1 is MGHRA, CDR2 YSYEKL. Trimming stripped 0 bases from V and 4 bases from J, with 10 bases between.

This chain links TRBV27 with TRBJ1-6; 11 bases match TRBD1. J was trimmed by 6 bases and V by 4 bases; bases with no gene match: 5. Germline V gene lookup returns CDR1 MNHEY and CDR2 SMNVEV (reference sequence). The CDR3 covers 16 residues. CDR3 nucleotide sequence: TGTGCCAGCAGTTCCGGGACAGGGGGACGTAATTCACCCCTCCACTTT. It yields the protein CASSSGTGGRNSPLHF.

The chain combines TRBV11-1 with TRBJ2-7; D remains unclear. CDR1 is SGHAT, CDR2 FQDESV, per germline (reference sequence). This CDR3 comprises 13 residues. V was trimmed by 1 base and J by 2 bases, leaving 6 bases between them. The CDR3 DNA sequence: TGTGCCAGCAGCTTAGGTCTCGCCTACGAGCAGTACTTC. It is translated as CASSLGLAYEQYF.

In this sample, this clone turned up once. The chain uses TRBV5-1 and TRBJ2-7; D could derive from TRBD1 or TRBD2 (5 bases each). Trimming took 0 bases from V and 6 from J, leaving 7 bases between them. The CDR3 length is 12 residues. CDR1 and CDR2 from the germline V gene are SGHRS and YFSETQ. CDR3 region: CASSLGGIEQYF. In DNA form, the CDR3 reads TGCGCCAGCAGCTTGGGGGGGATCGAGCAGTACTTC.

The chain recombines TRBV5-8 with TRBJ2-5; TRBD1 agrees at 8 bases. The CDR3 runs to 16 residues. Trimming cost V 4 bases and J 2 bases; bases outside gene matches: 10. Germline CDR1 and CDR2: SGHTS and YDEGEE. CDR3 in DNA: TGTGCCAGCAGCCTAGGACAGGGTTGGGAACAAGAGACCCAGTACTTC. Its protein product is CASSLGQGWEQETQYF. The variable domain in full, completed from reference TRBV5-8 and TRBJ2-5, reads EAGVTQSPTHLIKTRGQQATLRCSPISGHTSVYWYQQALGLGLQFLLWYDEGEERNRGNFPPRFSGRQFPNYSSELNVNALELEDSALYLCASSLGQGWEQETQYFGPGTRLLVL.

The V gene is TRBV7-2, the J gene TRBJ1-1; unclear D gene. Germline lookup yields CDR1 SGHTA and CDR2 FQGNSA. The CDR3 is 12 residues long. V was cut by 6 bases and J by 1 base, with 6 bases left in between. CDR3 DNA: TGTGCCAGCAGGATCCGGAACACTGAAGCTTTCTTT. Protein: CASRIRNTEAFF. The complete variable domain, with remaining parts taken from reference TRBV7-2 and TRBJ1-1, reads GAGVSQSPSNKVTEKGKDVELRCDPISGHTALYWYRQSLGQGLEFLIYFQGNSAPDKSGLPSDRFSAERTGGSVSTLTIQRTQQEDSAVYLCASRIRNTEAFFGQGTRLTVV.

The V gene is TRBV7-9, the J gene TRBJ1-2; D is possibly TRBD1 (5 bases). The V gene's germline CDR1 is SEHNR and CDR2 FQNEAQ (reference sequence). V was cut by 5 bases and J by 3 bases, with 16 bases left in between. This CDR3 is built from 15 residues. CDR3 in amino acids: CASSPPQGADYGYTF. The CDR3 DNA follows: TGTGCCAGCAGCCCGCCTCAGGGCGCGGACTATGGCTACACCTTC.

The chain combines TRBV19 with TRBJ1-1; D is unresolved. Trimming removed 3 bases at V and 11 bases at J, with 10 bases between. Germline V gene data show CDR1 as LNHDA and CDR2 as SQIVND (reference sequence). The CDR3 spans 11 residues. The CDR3: CASSIGPVAFF. In nucleotides, the CDR3 is TGTGCCAGTAGTATCGGCCCGGTGGCTTTCTTT.

The CDR3 DNA is TGTGCCAGCTCATTAGCGGGGAACACAGATACGCAGTATTTT. Protein product: CASSLAGNTDTQYF. The J gene is TRBJ2-3, the V gene TRBV27; 8 bases match TRBD2. The CDR3 is made up of 14 amino acids. V gave up 8 bases and J gave up 2 bases; unmatched junction bases: 6. CDR1 is MNHEY, CDR2 SMNVEV, per germline (reference sequence).

The chain is built from TRBV10-3 and TRBJ2-1; TRBD2 is a possible D gene (7 bases). V dropped 3 bases and J dropped 4 bases, with 13 bases sitting between them. The CDR3 sequence is 15 residues long. Germline V lookup: CDR1 ENHRY, CDR2 SYGVKD. Written as DNA, the CDR3 is TGTGCCATCAGTGACTTAGGGGGGGAATACAATGAGCAGTTCTTC. The encoded protein is CAISDLGGEYNEQFF.

The CDR3 loop is CASSPETKVAEAFF. CDR3 DNA: TGTGCCAGCAGCCCGGAGACAAAAGTGGCTGAAGCTTTCTTT. The chain has TRBV27 and TRBJ1-1; D is ambiguous. The CDR3 is 14 amino acids. The V gene's germline CDR1 is MNHEY and CDR2 SMNVEV (reference sequence). The germline V and J ends were trimmed by 6 bases and 6 bases, with 17 bases remaining between them.